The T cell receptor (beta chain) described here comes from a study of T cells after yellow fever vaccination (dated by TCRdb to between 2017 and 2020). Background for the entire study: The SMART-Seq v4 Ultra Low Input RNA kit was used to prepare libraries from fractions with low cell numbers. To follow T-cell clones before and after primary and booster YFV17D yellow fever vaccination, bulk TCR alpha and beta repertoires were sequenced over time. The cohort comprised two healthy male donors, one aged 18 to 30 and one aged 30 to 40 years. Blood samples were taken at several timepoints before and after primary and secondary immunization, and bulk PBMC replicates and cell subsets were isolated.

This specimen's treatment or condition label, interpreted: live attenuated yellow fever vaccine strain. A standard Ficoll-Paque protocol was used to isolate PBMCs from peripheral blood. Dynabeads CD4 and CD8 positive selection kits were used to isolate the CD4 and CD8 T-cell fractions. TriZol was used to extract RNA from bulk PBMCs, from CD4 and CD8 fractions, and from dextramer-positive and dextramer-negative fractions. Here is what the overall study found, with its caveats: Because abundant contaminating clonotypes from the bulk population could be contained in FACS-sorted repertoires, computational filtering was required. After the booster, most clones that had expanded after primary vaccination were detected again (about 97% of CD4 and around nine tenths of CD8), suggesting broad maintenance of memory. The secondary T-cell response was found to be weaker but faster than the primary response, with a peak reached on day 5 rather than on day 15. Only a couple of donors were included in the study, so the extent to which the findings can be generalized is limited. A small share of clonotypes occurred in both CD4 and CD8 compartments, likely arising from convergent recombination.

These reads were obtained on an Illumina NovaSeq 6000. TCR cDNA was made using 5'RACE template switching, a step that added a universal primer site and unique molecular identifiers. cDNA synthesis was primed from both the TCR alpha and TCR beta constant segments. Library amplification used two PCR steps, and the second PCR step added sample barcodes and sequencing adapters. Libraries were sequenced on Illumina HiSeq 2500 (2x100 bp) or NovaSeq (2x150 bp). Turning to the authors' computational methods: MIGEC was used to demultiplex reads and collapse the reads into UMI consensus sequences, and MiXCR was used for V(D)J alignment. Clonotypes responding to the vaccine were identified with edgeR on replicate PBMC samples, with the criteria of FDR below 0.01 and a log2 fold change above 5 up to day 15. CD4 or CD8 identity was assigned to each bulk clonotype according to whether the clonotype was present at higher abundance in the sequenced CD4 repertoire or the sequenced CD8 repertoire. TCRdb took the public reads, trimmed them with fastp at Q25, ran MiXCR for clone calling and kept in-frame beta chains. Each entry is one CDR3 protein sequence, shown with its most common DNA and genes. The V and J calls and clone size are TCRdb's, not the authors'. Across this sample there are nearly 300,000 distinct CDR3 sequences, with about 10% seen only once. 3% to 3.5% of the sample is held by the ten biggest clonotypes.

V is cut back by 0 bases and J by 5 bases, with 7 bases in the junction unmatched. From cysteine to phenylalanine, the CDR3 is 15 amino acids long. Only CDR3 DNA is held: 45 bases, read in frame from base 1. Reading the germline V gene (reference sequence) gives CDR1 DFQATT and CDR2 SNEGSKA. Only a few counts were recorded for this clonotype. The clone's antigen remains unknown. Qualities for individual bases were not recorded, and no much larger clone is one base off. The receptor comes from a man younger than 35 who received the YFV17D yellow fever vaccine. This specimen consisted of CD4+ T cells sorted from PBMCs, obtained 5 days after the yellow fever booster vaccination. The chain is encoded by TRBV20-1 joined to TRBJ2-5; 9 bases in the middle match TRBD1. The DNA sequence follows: TGCAGTGCTAGAGATACAGGGGGCGCGGGGGAGACCCAGTACTTC. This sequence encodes CSARDTGGAGETQYF.